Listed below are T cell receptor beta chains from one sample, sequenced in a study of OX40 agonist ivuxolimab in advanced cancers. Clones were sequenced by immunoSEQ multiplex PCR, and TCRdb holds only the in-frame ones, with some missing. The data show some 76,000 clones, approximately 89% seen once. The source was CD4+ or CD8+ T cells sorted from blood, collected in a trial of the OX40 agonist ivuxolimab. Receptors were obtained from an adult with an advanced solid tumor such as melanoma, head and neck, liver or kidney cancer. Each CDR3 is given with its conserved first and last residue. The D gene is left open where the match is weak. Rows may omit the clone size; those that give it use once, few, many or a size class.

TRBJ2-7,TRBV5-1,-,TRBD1,TGCGCCAGCAGCTTGGCGCCAGGGGGCAGGTACGAGCAGTACTTC,CASSLAPGGRYEQYF
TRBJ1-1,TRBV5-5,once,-,TGTGCCAGCAGGTGGGCGGGGAGTCTCGAGGACACTGAAGCTTTCTTT,CASRWAGSLEDTEAFF
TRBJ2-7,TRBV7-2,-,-,TGTGCCAGCAGCTCCTTCAACGAGCAGTACTTC,CASSSFNEQYF
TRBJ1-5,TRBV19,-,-,TGTGCCAGTAGTATCACCCAGGATCAGCCCCAGCATTTT,CASSITQDQPQHF
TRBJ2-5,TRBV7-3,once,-,TGTGCCAGCAGCCCTGGGGCGGAAGAGACCCAGTACTTC,CASSPGAEETQYF
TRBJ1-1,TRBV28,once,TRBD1,TGTGCCAGCAGTCCCCGCCAGGGGGGGCCCTCATCGAACACTGAAGCTTTCTTT,CASSPRQGGPSSNTEAFF
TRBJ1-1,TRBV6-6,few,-,TGTGCCAGCAGAGCCACCGGAGGGGTGACTGAAGCTTTCTTT,CASRATGGVTEAFF
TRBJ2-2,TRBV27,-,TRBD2,TGTGCCAGCAGCGTGGAAGAACCAGCGGGGGGTCCCGGGGAGCTGTTTTTT,CASSVEEPAGGPGELFF
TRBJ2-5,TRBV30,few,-,TGTGCCTGGTCGGGGGGCCGAGGATCCCAGTACTTC,CAWSGGRGSQYF
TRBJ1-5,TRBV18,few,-,TGTGCCAGCTCACCAACAGGGTTGCAGCCCCAGCATTTT,CASSPTGLQPQHF
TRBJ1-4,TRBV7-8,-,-,TGTGCCAGCAGCCTTAGTACAGGGCTGGGTGAAAAACTGTTTTTT,CASSLSTGLGEKLFF
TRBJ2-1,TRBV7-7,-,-,TGTGCCAGCAGCTCGAATACCGCTCCTTACAATGAGCAGTTCTTC,CASSSNTAPYNEQFF
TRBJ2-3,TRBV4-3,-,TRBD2,TGCGCCAGCAGCCAAGAACAGCGGGGGGCTAGAGATACGCAGTATTTT,CASSQEQRGARDTQYF
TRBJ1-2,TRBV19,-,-,TGTGCCAGTAGTATAGTGGGACGTGGAAGAGATGGCTACACCTTC,CASSIVGRGRDGYTF
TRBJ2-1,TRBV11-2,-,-,TGTGCCAGCAGCTTCTTCGCCCAAGGGGAGCCCTCCTACAATGAGCAGTTCTTC,CASSFFAQGEPSYNEQFF
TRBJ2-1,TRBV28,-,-,TGTGCCAGCAGACCGACTGCATACAATGAGCAGTTCTTC,CASRPTAYNEQFF
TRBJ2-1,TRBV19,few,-,TGTGCCAGTAGTCCGGACTGGCCCTTAAATGAGCAGTTCTTC,CASSPDWPLNEQFF